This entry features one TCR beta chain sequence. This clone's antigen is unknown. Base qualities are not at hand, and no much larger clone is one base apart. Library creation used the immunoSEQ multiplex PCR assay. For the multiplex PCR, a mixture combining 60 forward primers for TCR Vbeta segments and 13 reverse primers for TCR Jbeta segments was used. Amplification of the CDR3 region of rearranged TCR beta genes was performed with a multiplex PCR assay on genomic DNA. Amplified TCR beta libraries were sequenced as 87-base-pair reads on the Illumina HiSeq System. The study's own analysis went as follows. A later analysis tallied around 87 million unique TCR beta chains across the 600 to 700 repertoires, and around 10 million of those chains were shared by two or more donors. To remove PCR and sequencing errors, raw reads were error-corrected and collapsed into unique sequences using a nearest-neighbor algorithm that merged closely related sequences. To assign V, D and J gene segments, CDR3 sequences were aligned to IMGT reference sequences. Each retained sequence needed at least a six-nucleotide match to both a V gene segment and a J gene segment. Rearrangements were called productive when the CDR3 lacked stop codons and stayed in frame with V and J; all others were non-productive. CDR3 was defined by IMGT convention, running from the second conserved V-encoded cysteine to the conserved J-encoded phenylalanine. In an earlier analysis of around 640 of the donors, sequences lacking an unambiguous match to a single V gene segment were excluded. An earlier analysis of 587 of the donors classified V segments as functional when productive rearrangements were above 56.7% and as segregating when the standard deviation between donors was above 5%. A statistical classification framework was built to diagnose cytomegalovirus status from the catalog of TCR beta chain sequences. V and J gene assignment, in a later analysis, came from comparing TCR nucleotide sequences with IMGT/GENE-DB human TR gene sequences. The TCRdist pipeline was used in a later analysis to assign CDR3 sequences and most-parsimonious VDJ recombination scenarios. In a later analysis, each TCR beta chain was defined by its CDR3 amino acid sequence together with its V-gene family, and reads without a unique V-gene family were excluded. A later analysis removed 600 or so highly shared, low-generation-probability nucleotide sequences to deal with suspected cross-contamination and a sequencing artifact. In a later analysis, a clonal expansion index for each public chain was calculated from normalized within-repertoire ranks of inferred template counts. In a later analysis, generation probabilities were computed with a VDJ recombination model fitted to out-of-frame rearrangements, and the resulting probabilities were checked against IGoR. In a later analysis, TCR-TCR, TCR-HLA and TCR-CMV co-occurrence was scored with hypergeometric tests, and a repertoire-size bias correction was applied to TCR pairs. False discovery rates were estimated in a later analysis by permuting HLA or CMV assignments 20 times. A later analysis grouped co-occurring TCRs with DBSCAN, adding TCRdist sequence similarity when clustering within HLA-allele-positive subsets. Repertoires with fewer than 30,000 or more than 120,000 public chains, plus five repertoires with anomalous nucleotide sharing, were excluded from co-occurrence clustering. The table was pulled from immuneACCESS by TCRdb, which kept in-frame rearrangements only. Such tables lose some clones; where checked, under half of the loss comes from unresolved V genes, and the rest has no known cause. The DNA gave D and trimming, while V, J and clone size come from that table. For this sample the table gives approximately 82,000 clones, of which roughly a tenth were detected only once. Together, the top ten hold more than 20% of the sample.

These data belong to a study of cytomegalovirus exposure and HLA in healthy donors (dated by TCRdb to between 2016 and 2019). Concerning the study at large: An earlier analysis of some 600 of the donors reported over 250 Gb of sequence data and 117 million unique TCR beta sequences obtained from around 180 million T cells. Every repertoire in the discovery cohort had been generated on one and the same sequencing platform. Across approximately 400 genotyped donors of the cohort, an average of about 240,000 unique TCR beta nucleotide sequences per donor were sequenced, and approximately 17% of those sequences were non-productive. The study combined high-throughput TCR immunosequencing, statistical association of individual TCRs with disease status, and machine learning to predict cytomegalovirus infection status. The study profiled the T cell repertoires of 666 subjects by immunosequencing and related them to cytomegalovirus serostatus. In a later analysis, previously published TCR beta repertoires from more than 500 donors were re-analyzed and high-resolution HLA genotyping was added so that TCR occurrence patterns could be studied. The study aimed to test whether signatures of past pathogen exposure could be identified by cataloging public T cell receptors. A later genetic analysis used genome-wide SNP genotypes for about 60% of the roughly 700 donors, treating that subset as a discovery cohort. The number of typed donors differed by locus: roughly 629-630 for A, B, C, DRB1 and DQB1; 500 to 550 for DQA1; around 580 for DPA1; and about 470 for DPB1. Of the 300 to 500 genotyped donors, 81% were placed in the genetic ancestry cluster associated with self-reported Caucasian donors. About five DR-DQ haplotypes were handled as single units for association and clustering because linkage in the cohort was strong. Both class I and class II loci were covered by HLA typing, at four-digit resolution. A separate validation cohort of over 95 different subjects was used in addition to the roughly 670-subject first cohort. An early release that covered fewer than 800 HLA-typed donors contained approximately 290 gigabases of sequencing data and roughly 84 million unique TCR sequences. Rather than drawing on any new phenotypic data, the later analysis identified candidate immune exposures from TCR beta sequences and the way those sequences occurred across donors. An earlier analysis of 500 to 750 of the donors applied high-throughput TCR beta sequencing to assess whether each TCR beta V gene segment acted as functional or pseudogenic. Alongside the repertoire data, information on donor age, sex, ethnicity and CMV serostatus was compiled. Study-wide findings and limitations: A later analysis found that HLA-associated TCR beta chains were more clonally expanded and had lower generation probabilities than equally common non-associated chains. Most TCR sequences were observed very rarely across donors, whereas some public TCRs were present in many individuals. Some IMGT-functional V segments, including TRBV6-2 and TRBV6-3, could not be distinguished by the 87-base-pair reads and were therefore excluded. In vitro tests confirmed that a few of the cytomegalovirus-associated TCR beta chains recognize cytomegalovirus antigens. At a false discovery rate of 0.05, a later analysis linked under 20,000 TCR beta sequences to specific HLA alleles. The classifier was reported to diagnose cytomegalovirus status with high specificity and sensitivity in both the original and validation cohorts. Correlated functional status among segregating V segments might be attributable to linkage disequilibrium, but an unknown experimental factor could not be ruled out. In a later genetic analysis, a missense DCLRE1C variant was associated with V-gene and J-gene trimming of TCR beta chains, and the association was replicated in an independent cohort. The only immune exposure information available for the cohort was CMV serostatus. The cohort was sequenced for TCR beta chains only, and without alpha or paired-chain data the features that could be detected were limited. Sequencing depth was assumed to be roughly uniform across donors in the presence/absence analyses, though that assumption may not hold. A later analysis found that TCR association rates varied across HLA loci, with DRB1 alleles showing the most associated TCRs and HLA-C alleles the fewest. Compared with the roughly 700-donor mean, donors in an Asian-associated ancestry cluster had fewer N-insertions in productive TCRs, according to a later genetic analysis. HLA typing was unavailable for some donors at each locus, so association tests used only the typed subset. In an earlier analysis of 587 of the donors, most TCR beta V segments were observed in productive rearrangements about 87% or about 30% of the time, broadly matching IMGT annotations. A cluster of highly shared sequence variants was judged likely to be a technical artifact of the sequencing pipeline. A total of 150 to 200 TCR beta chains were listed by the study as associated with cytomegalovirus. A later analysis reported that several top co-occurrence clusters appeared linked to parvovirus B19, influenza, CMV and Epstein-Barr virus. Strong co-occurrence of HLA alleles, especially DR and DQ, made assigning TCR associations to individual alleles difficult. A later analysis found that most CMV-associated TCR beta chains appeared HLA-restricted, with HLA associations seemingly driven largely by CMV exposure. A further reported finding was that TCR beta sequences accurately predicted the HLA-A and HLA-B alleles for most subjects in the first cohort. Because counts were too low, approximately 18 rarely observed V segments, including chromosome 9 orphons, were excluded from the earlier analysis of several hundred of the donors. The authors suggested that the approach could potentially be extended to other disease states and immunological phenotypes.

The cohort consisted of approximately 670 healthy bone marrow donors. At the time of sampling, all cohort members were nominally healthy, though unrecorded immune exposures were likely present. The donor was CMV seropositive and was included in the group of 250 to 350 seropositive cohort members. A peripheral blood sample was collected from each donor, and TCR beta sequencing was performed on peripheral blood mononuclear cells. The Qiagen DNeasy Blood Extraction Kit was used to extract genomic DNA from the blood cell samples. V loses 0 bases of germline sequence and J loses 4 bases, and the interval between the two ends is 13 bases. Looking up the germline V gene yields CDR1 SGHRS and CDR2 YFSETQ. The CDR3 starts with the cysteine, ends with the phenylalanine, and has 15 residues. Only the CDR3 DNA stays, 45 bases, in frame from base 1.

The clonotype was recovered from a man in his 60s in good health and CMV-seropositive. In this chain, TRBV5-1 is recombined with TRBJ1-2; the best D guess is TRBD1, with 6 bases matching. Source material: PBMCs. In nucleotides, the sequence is TGCGCCAGCAGCTTGGCCACGGGGGGCAGCTATGGCTACACCTTC. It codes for CASSLATGGSYGYTF.